This T cell receptor (beta chain) derives from a study of blood T cell repertoires in COVID-19. About the research overall: The United States, Italy and Spain provided the acute and convalescent COVID-19 samples.

This CDR3 has 15 amino acids. V lost 6 bases, J lost 18 bases, and 19 bases stayed unmatched. Germline lookup yields CDR1 MDHEN and CDR2 SYDVKM. TCRdb keeps only in-frame clones here, not all; method: immunoSEQ multiplex PCR. The sample shows about 150,000 clones, about four fifths of them seen only once. The sample was peripheral blood. This chain joins TRBV28 and TRBJ1-6, with 8 bases aligning to TRBD1. The sequence came from a woman aged 55-69 years with acute or convalescent COVID-19. The CDR3, as DNA: TGTGCCAGCAGAACCGGAGGACAGGGACCCCTCCCCTCCCACTTT. Protein sequence: CASRTGGQGPLPSHF.